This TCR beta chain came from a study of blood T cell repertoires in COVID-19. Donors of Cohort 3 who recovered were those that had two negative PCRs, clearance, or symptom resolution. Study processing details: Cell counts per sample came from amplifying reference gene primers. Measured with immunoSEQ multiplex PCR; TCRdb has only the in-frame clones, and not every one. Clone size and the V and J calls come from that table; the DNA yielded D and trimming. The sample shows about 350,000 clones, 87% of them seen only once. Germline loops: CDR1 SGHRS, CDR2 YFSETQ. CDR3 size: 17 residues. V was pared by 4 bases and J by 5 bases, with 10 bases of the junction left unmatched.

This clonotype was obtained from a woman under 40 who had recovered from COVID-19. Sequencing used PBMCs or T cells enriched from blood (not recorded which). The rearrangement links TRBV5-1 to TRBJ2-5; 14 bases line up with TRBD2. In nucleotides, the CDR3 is TGCGCCAGCAGCCTCAGACTAGCGGGGGGGCGTCGGGAGACCCAGTACTTC. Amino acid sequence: CASSLRLAGGRRETQYF.